This TCR beta chain was identified in a study of blood T cell repertoires in COVID-19. Study details: The samples span acute and convalescent COVID-19 from the United States, Italy and Spain. From T cells, B-cell-depleted T cells, or PBMCs came the material, which was cDNA or gDNA.

In the source study's methods: Estimation of nucleated cell counts relied on the amplification of reference gene primers. Profiling relied on immunoSEQ multiplex PCR, and the TCRdb table lists in-frame clones only, not all of them. V, J and clone size reflect that table, while D and trimming were determined from the DNA. The repertoire consists of roughly 100,000 clones, with about four fifths occurring once and the leading ten covering less than 6%. Enrolment of Seattle patients took place during active infection, and they were followed longitudinally. The V gene lost 4 bases and the J gene lost 0 bases, with 16 bases spanning the gap. The CDR3 totals 17 residues. The germline gives CDR1 LGHNA, CDR2 YSLEER.

The clonotype originates from an elderly man with COVID-19, enrolled during active disease. The V gene is TRBV4-3, the J gene TRBJ1-3; weak D call: TRBD1 (5 bases). The sequencing input was peripheral blood. CDR3 residues: CASSLSRDGGSGNTIYF. In DNA, the CDR3 is TGCGCCAGCAGCCTTTCGCGGGACGGGGGCTCTGGAAACACCATATATTTT.